What follows are 24 T cell receptor beta chains derived from one specimen sequenced in a study of cytomegalovirus exposure and HLA in healthy donors. Sequenced by immunoSEQ multiplex PCR; TCRdb stores in-frame clones only, minus some. The top ten clones hold 4% to 4.5% of a sample with under 200,000 clones, about nine tenths of them seen once. Sequences were obtained from PBMCs. The origin of the receptors is a man younger than 35 in good health and CMV-seropositive.

The rearrangement uses TRBV7-9 and TRBJ2-3; 7 nucleotides align to TRBD2. Losses at the gene ends were 4 bases for V and 1 base for J; bases not matched to a gene: 5. Germline V lookup: CDR1 SEHNR, CDR2 FQNEAQ (reference sequence). The CDR3 covers 15 residues. Written as DNA, the CDR3 is TGTGCCAGCAGCTCGAGACTAGCTGGCACAGATACGCAGTATTTT. Translating gives CASSSRLAGTDTQYF.

This chain connects TRBV19 to TRBJ1-2; D might be TRBD1 (6 bases). This CDR3 comprises 13 residues. The V and J ends lost 6 bases and 4 bases respectively, with 12 bases between them. CDR1 LNHDA and CDR2 SQIVND come from the germline V gene (reference sequence). The chain's CDR3 is CASRFDRLYGYTF. CDR3 DNA sequence: TGTGCCAGTAGGTTCGACAGGCTCTATGGCTACACCTTC.

This sequence joins TRBV2 and TRBJ2-1, with D unresolved. The CDR3 runs to 12 residues. The V end was cut by 2 bases, the J end by 5 bases, with 4 bases between. Germline lookup yields CDR1 SNHLY and CDR2 FYNNEI. CDR3 nucleotide sequence: TGTGCCAGCAGTGAACGGGACAATGAGCAGTTCTTC. It specifies CASSERDNEQFF.

The chain links TRBV29-1 to TRBJ1-2; D perhaps matches TRBD1 (6 bases). The germline V gene encodes CDR1 SQVTM and CDR2 ANQGSEA. The CDR3 totals 14 residues. Trimming stripped 1 base from V and 8 bases from J, with 17 bases between. CDR3 loop: CSVEGLDSKWGYTF. In DNA form, the CDR3 reads TGCAGCGTTGAAGGGTTGGACAGCAAATGGGGCTACACCTTC.

The rearrangement links TRBV13 to TRBJ2-1; D not resolved. V was trimmed by 8 bases and J by 3 bases, leaving 14 bases between them. Germline V CDR1 and CDR2: PRHDT, FYEKMQ (reference sequence). This CDR3 spans 14 amino acids. CDR3 residues: CASAARMYYNEQFF. In DNA, the CDR3 is TGTGCCAGCGCGGCTCGAATGTACTACAATGAGCAGTTCTTC.

The chain links TRBV28 to TRBJ1-5; tentatively, D is TRBD1 (6 bases). Between the trimmed V and J ends, which lost 6 bases and 5 bases, there was a span of 14 bases. Germline assignment: CDR1 MDHEN and CDR2 SYDVKM. The CDR3 is made up of 14 amino acids. As DNA, the CDR3 is TGTGCCAGCAGCGACAGGTTTCTGGATCAGCCCCAGCATTTT. Its translation: CASSDRFLDQPQHF.

This clone was counted a few times. J is TRBJ1-2 and V is TRBV7-8; D is unresolved. The CDR3 extends over 14 amino acids. Germline loops: CDR1 SGHVS, CDR2 FQNEAQ. Trimming stripped 5 bases from V and 3 bases from J, with 13 bases between. The DNA for the CDR3 is TGTGCCAGCAGCAGGGAACTAGCGGACTATGGCTACACCTTC. This codes for CASSRELADYGYTF.

This chain connects TRBV10-3 to TRBJ2-3; a weak D match, TRBD2 (5 bases). CDR3 length: 12 residues. Germline lookup yields CDR1 ENHRY and CDR2 SYGVKD. V lost 10 bases and J lost 6, with 14 bases in between. The CDR3 DNA reads as TGTGCCACTGCATCTAGCTCGGATACGCAGTATTTT. Protein product: CATASSSDTQYF.

This rearrangement joins TRBV19 to TRBJ1-5, with D perhaps matching TRBD1 (6 bases). The length of the CDR3 is 14 residues. CDR1 and CDR2 (germline): LNHDA, SQIVND (reference sequence). V dropped 3 bases and J dropped 2 bases, with 8 bases sitting between them. The CDR3 region is CASSMTGRNQPQHF. The CDR3 DNA sequence: TGTGCCAGTAGTATGACAGGCCGCAATCAGCCCCAGCATTTT.

V and J are TRBV7-6 and TRBJ1-3; D is unresolved. The CDR3 has 15 amino acids. Germline-derived CDR1 and CDR2 are SGHVS and FNYEAQ. Trimming stripped 0 bases from V and 1 base from J, with 7 bases between. CDR3 protein: CASSLAGSSGNTIYF. CDR3 DNA: TGTGCCAGCAGCTTAGCAGGGAGTTCTGGAAACACCATATATTTT.

The V and J genes are TRBV6-6 and TRBJ2-7; 9 nucleotides align to TRBD1. V lost 6 bases and J lost 3; bases outside the gene matches: 12. Germline values: CDR1 MNHNY, CDR2 SVGAGI (reference sequence). This CDR3 spans 16 amino acids. CDR3 coding DNA: TGTGCCAGCAGCCCCGGAGGGGGGACAGGGTTCTACGAGCAGTACTTC. Translated, it gives CASSPGGGTGFYEQYF.

This sequence joins TRBV10-3 and TRBJ2-1; weak D call: TRBD2 (5 bases). From germline, CDR1 is ENHRY and CDR2 SYGVKD. Deletions cut 7 bases from V and 6 bases from J, with 19 bases between. The CDR3 totals 15 residues. The CDR3, as DNA: TGTGCCATCACCAGCCAGGCGGGTCCCGCCAATGAGCAGTTCTTC. Its protein product is CAITSQAGPANEQFF.

A remark on this clone: Other DNA sequences from this sample encode an identical CDR3 as well. V usage is TRBV28 and J usage is TRBJ2-5; perhaps TRBD1 as D (5 bases). V was clipped by 5 bases and J by 1 base, with 8 bases between them. The CDR3 runs 13 residues. Germline CDR1 and CDR2: MDHEN and SYDVKM. The CDR3 region is CASSLRGQETQYF. In DNA, the CDR3 is TGTGCCAGCAGTCTAAGGGGCCAAGAGACCCAGTACTTC.

The rearrangement uses TRBV6-6 and TRBJ2-5; D possibly corresponds to TRBD1 (6 bases). Germline lookup yields CDR1 MNHNY and CDR2 SVGAGI (reference sequence). V was cut by 5 bases and J by 1 base, with 11 bases left in between. The CDR3 runs to 14 residues. The CDR3 region is CASSLQGPQETQYF. In DNA form, the CDR3 reads TGTGCCAGCAGTCTTCAGGGGCCCCAAGAGACCCAGTACTTC.

This clone was seen only a few times. The chain couples TRBV28 to TRBJ1-2, with no clear D. This CDR3 comprises 13 residues. The germline CDR1 and CDR2 sequences are MDHEN and SYDVKM. V lost 3 bases, J lost 3 bases, and 8 bases lay in between. The CDR3 spells CASSFVPDYGYTF. The CDR3 DNA reads as TGTGCCAGCAGTTTCGTCCCAGACTATGGCTACACCTTC.

The chain employs TRBV7-6 and TRBJ2-5; 7 nucleotides line up with TRBD2. Trimming at V came to 4 bases and at J to 4 bases, leaving 3 bases not matched to a gene. Germline assignment: CDR1 SGHVS and CDR2 FNYEAQ. The CDR3 sequence is 13 residues long. As DNA, the CDR3 is TGTGCCAGCAGCTGGGGGGGAAGAGAGACCCAGTACTTC. Protein: CASSWGGRETQYF.

The J gene is TRBJ2-7, the V gene TRBV14; D is possibly TRBD2 (6 bases). CDR3 length equals 16 residues. Per the germline V gene, CDR1 is SGHDN and CDR2 is FVKESK. V gave up 3 bases and J gave up 2 bases, with 17 bases separating them. The CDR3 sequence: CASSHGGVSSPYEQYF. The CDR3, as DNA: TGTGCCAGCAGCCATGGAGGGGTGTCATCCCCCTACGAGCAGTACTTC.

This clone was detected only a few times. The chain has TRBV5-1 and TRBJ2-2; D remains unclear. V was pared by 3 bases and J by 1 base, with 10 bases between. Germline CDR1 SGHRS, CDR2 YFSETQ. The CDR3 sequence is 15 residues long. In DNA, the CDR3 is TGCGCCAGCAGCTATGCGGAAGGGAACACCGGGGAGCTGTTTTTT. Its protein product is CASSYAEGNTGELFF.

This clone was recorded only once. V and J are TRBV5-1 and TRBJ2-1; TRBD2 is a possible D gene (5 bases). Trimming pared 5 bases from V and 5 bases from J, leaving 11 bases between. The CDR3 has 13 amino acids. Looked up from germline, CDR1 is SGHRS and CDR2 is YFSETQ. The CDR3 region is CASRVAGDNEQFF. CDR3 bases: TGCGCCAGCAGAGTCGCGGGTGACAATGAGCAGTTCTTC.

The V gene is TRBV7-3, the J gene TRBJ2-1; 9 nucleotides agree with TRBD2. V gave up 3 bases and J gave up 7 bases; unmatched junction bases: 1. Germline loops: CDR1 SGHTA, CDR2 FQGTGA. This CDR3 region has 13 residues. The DNA for the CDR3 is TGTGCCAGCAGCTTTCTAGCGGGGAATGAGCAGTTCTTC. It is translated as CASSFLAGNEQFF.

This clone has more than one count but fewer than ten. The rearrangement links TRBV19 to TRBJ1-1, with D possibly TRBD1 on 5 matching bases. The CDR3 loop spans 13 amino acids. V lost 0 bases and J lost 5, with 7 bases in between. CDR1 LNHDA and CDR2 SQIVND come from the germline V gene (reference sequence). CDR3 in amino acids: CASSIERGTEAFF. CDR3 in DNA: TGTGCCAGTAGTATAGAAAGGGGAACTGAAGCTTTCTTT.

V is TRBV6-6 and J is TRBJ2-1, with D tentatively TRBD1 (6 bases). Trimming cost V 5 bases and J 0 bases, with 11 bases left between them. There are 15 residues in the CDR3. Germline V gene data show CDR1 as MNHNY and CDR2 as SVGAGI (reference sequence). CDR3 coding DNA: TGTGCCAGCAGTGACAGGACCAGCTCCTACAATGAGCAGTTCTTC. This codes for CASSDRTSSYNEQFF.

The V call is TRBV6-1, the J call TRBJ1-1; D possibly corresponds to TRBD1 (5 bases). Germline assignment: CDR1 MNHNS and CDR2 SASEGT. Trimming cost V 6 bases and J 0 bases, with 11 bases left between them. CDR3 size: 14 residues. CDR3: CASSSGFLNTEAFF. In DNA, the CDR3 is TGTGCCAGCAGCTCAGGGTTCTTGAACACTGAAGCTTTCTTT.

CDR3: CASSPGLAGVVNEQFF. The CDR3 region has the DNA TGTGCCAGCAGCCCGGGACTAGCGGGAGTCGTCAATGAGCAGTTCTTC. This chain uses TRBV11-3 with TRBJ2-1, with 14 bases lining up with TRBD2. The CDR3 contains 16 residues. The junction had 6 bases not matched to a gene; V was cut back by 5 bases and J by 6 bases. Germline V gives CDR1 SGHNT, CDR2 YENEEA.